A selection of T cell receptor beta chains follows, all from one sample in a study of Graves' ophthalmopathy and Graves' hyperthyroidism. TCRdb fed the multiplex PCR reads into MiXCR, producing one record per CDR3 protein. The data contain around 1,000,000 distinct CDR3 sequences, about two fifths of them singletons. Sequenced input: peripheral blood or thyroid tissue (not recorded which). These receptors were obtained from an adult man with Graves' hyperthyroidism. Each CDR3 is given without its conserved first and last residue.

V gene	J gene	CDR3 protein
TRBV7-2	TRBJ2-7	ASSQDIKATYEQY
TRBV5-1	TRBJ2-7	ASSSTYEQC
TRBV5-1	TRBJ1-1	ASSLRAETTEAF
TRBV3-1	TRBJ2-5	ASSRGGVAETQY
TRBV7-9	TRBJ1-2	ASSLALGGLGYGYT
TRBV12-3/TRBV12-4	TRBJ2-5	ASSRAGTSALYQETQY
TRBV28	TRBJ2-7	ASSIAGGASYEQY
TRBV2	TRBJ2-7	ASSSSEYEQY
TRBV6-6	TRBJ2-7	AIKGRPSSYEQY
TRBV19	TRBJ1-1	AVAGQPNIEAF
TRBV2	TRBJ2-7	ASNSLGVEQY
TRBV7-2	TRBJ2-7	ASSQRSGSSYEQY
TRBV5-1	TRBJ2-7	ASRPQAGGGYEQY
TRBV20-1	TRBJ2-5	SASGGKETQY
TRBV10-3	TRBJ2-7	AISVDRVSVYEQY
TRBV7-6	TRBJ2-7	ASSSLRTGGQQY
TRBV7-9	TRBJ2-7	ASSLGSAGAIYEQY
TRBV7-8	TRBJ2-7	ASRGAGTSSYEQY
TRBV10-3	TRBJ1-5	ASSYRGWGQPQH
TRBV10-3	TRBJ1-2	ASSYSGQQFGGYT
TRBV11-2	TRBJ1-2	ASSRGLVHGYT
TRBV6-5	TRBJ1-5	ASTHGGNQPQH
TRBV29-1	TRBJ1-1	SVEDGGPGAF
TRBV6-4	TRBJ2-2	ASSESPGELF
TRBV25-1	TRBJ1-2	ASSAGLWDRVHYGYT
TRBV19	TRBJ2-5	ASRAGVAAETQY
TRBV7-3	TRBJ2-6	ASSYGRT
TRBV7-2	TRBJ2-7	ASSRTGTSGRIEQY
TRBV20-1	TRBJ1-1	SARVRLRGTEAF
TRBV25-1	TRBJ1-2	ASLRGQGGYGYT
TRBV30	TRBJ1-1	AWMGTGDTEAF
TRBV15	TRBJ1-6	ATSLGGTSNSPLH
TRBV7-9	TRBJ1-5	ASSQDPRRGGNQPQH
TRBV7-8	TRBJ2-2	ASSRITANTGELF
TRBV15	TRBJ1-1	ATSRNRQSPNTEAF
TRBV27	TRBJ1-4	ASSHTDGRDEKLF
TRBV15	TRBJ2-2	ATSRDGPLVPNTGELF
TRBV5-8	TRBJ2-5	ASSSKDRAQETQY
TRBV15	TRBJ1-5	AWSRPGGNQPQH
TRBV25-1	TRBJ1-5	TSSLPYQPQH
TRBV19	TRBJ2-7	AWSLGATYEQY
TRBV18	TRBJ2-7	ASSPLKGQGHEQY
TRBV25-1	TRBJ2-7	ASSDLGTGPSEQY
TRBV6-5	TRBJ2-7	ASSYGGVYEQY
TRBV19	TRBJ1-5	ASSMQGGNSNQPQH
TRBV7-2	TRBJ1-5	ASSRFWGNQPQH
TRBV15	TRBJ2-7	ATSDRDSSSYEQY
TRBV2	TRBJ2-7	VSSPSGYEQY
TRBV27	TRBJ1-6	ASSFRGEGSPLH
TRBV6-5	TRBJ2-5	ASRDGQKETQY
TRBV20-1	TRBJ1-1	SARAYGRANTEAF
TRBV5-4	TRBJ1-4	ASAVPGEAEKLF
TRBV20-1	TRBJ2-7	SARRDYLTLGQY